The clone carrying this TCR beta chain was picked up many times. What it binds is unknown. The data originate from a study of T cells in Graves' hyperthyroidism and ophthalmopathy. Overall study results and limits: Most clonotypes that expanded in the thyroid above 0.001 also showed up in blood. A 13 V-J model separated ophthalmopathy from stable hyperthyroidism.

V shed 6 bases and J shed 2 bases, with 14 bases lying between them. Germline CDR1 reads SGHTA; CDR2 reads FQGTGA. The CDR3 is 16 amino acids. It was RNA transcripts that yielded the amplified TCR beta CDR3 regions. HTBI primers were employed in a first-round RT-PCR of the TCR CDR3. Each CDR3 protein is one row after TCRdb ran MiXCR on the multiplex PCR reads. The data hold 550,000 to 700,000 distinct CDR3 sequences, with around 46% observed a single time. The sequence derives from an adult woman with Graves' disease, either hyperthyroidism or ophthalmopathy (not recorded which). Material: peripheral blood or thyroid tissue (not recorded which). The chain carries TRBV7-3 and TRBJ1-6, with D possibly being TRBD1 (6 bases). The CDR3 bases are TGTGCCAGCAGACTAACAGGGACGGCCTATAATTCACCCCTCCACTTT. Amino acid sequence: CASRLTGTAYNSPLHF.